The sequence of this TCR beta chain was determined in a study of T cell responses to AZD1222 COVID-19 vaccine. The J segment lost 4 bases and the V segment lost 2 bases, leaving 6 bases of the junction unmatched. In germline, CDR1 is SGHRS, CDR2 YFSETQ. This CDR3 has 16 residues. Assay: immunoSEQ multiplex PCR; the TCRdb copy retains only in-frame clones and omits some. The data hold 55,000 to 85,000 clones, with roughly 84% observed a single time. This sequence originates from an adult in good health. The sequences come from peripheral blood, collected on day 0 of AZD1222 vaccination. The V gene is TRBV5-1, the J gene TRBJ2-2; 9 nucleotides line up with TRBD2. CDR3 sequence reads: CASSFPGLATTGELFF. The CDR3 coding sequence is TGCGCCAGCAGCTTTCCGGGACTAGCTACCACCGGGGAGCTGTTTTTT.